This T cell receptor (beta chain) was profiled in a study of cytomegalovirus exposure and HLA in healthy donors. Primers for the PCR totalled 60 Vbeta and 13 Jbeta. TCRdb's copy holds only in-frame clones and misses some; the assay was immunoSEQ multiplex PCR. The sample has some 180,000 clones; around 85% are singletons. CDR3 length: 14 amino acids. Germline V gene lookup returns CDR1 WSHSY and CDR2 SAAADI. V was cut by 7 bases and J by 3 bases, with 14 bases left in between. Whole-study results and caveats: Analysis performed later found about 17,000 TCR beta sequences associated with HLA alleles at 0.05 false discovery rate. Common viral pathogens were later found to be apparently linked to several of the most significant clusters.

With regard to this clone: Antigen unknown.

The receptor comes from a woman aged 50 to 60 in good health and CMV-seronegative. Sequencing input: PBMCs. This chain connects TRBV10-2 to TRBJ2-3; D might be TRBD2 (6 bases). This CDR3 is CASNFLAVTDTQYF. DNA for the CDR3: TGCGCCAGCAACTTTTTAGCGGTTACAGATACGCAGTATTTT.